Presented here are 27 T cell receptor beta chains from one specimen sequenced in a study of beta chain features in type 1 diabetes. These receptors have no known antigen. Expressed TCRB transcripts were sequenced after all isolated RNA was converted to cDNA. Sequenced by immunoSEQ multiplex PCR; TCRdb stores in-frame clones only, minus some. The repertoire includes tens of thousands of clones, under 55% of them detected once, and roughly 1.5% sits in the top ten. Study-wide results and caveats: There was a moderate but significant shortening of TCRB CDR3s in all four CD4+ subsets of Type 1 diabetes patients.

The specimen was Tregs from blood. The receptors shown here come from a man aged 30 to 45 with type 1 diabetes.

CDR3 in amino acids: CASSLAFASSGTQYF. The CDR3, as DNA: TGTGCCAGCAGCTTAGCGTTCGCTAGCAGCGGTACGCAGTATTTT. This rearrangement joins TRBV7-6 to TRBJ2-3; possible D gene TRBD2, 5 bases. The CDR3 has 15 residues. Deletions cut 0 bases from V and 8 bases from J, with 15 bases between. CDR1 is SGHVS, CDR2 FNYEAQ, per germline. Full variable domain (outside the CDR3, taken from reference TRBV7-6 and TRBJ2-3): GAGVSQSPRYKVTKRGQDVALRCDPISGHVSLYWYRQALGQGPEFLTYFNYEAQQDKSGLPNDRFSAERPEGSISTLTIQRTEQRDSAMYRCASSLAFASSGTQYFGPGTRLTVL.

The chain carries TRBV6-1 and TRBJ2-7; no firm D call. Germline CDR1 is MNHNS and CDR2 is SASEGT. CDR3 size: 13 residues. V was trimmed by 4 bases and J by 6 bases, leaving 13 bases between them. CDR3 sequence reads: CASSVFTSGEQYF. The CDR3 bases are TGTGCCAGCAGTGTATTCACGTCGGGCGAGCAGTACTTC.

The rearrangement joins TRBV27 to TRBJ2-5; no definite D call. In germline, CDR1 is MNHEY, CDR2 SMNVEV (reference sequence). V lost 0 bases to trimming and J lost 0 bases, with 5 bases between them. The CDR3 is 14 residues long. The CDR3 reads CASSLSRYQETQYF. The CDR3 coding sequence is TGTGCCAGCAGTTTATCGAGGTACCAAGAGACCCAGTACTTC.

The chain employs TRBV5-1 and TRBJ2-1; a weak D match, TRBD2 (6 bases). The germline CDR1 and CDR2 sequences are SGHRS and YFSETQ. The CDR3 length is 16 residues. V was pared by 0 bases and J by 3 bases, with 13 bases between. The CDR3 DNA is TGCGCCAGCAGCTTGGAGGGTAGCGGAATCTACAATGAGCAGTTCTTC. Translating it yields CASSLEGSGIYNEQFF.

V is TRBV5-1 and J is TRBJ2-5, with D tentatively TRBD1 (7 bases). V lost 2 bases to trimming and J lost 5 bases, with 19 bases between them. CDR1 and CDR2 (germline): SGHRS, YFSETQ. The CDR3 loop spans 16 amino acids. CDR3 amino acids: CASSFTGALGGETQYF. The CDR3, as DNA: TGCGCCAGCAGCTTTACAGGGGCCCTAGGAGGGGAGACCCAGTACTTC. Complete variable domain (other parts from reference TRBV5-1 and TRBJ2-5): KAGVTQTPRYLIKTRGQQVTLSCSPISGHRSVSWYQQTPGQGLQFLFEYFSETQRNKGNFPGRFSGRQFSNSRSEMNVSTLELGDSALYLCASSFTGALGGETQYFGPGTRLLVL.

The gene calls are TRBV7-2 and TRBJ2-2; possibly TRBD1 for D (6 bases). The germline V gene encodes CDR1 SGHTA and CDR2 FQGNSA. The CDR3 is made up of 17 amino acids. V shed 4 bases and J shed 2 bases, with 17 bases lying between them. The CDR3 DNA follows: TGTGCCAGCAGCTCTAGCCTCGGACAGCGAAACACCGGGGAGCTGTTTTTT. It translates to CASSSSLGQRNTGELFF. The variable domain in full, with the rest retrieved from reference TRBV7-2 and TRBJ2-2, is GAGVSQSPSNKVTEKGKDVELRCDPISGHTALYWYRQSLGQGLEFLIYFQGNSAPDKSGLPSDRFSAERTGGSVSTLTIQRTQQEDSAVYLCASSSSLGQRNTGELFFGEGSRLTVL.

V and J are TRBV2 and TRBJ1-2, with TRBD1 matching over 9 bases. Germline CDR1 is SNHLY and CDR2 is FYNNEI. V lost 9 bases to trimming and J lost 5 bases; unmatched junction nucleotides: 16. The CDR3 runs to 16 residues. The CDR3 sequence: CASRLTLGQGLYGYTF. The DNA for the CDR3 is TGTGCCAGTCGTTTAACGTTGGGACAGGGCTTATATGGCTACACCTTC.

This clone was observed a few times. The chain joins TRBV18 to TRBJ2-1, with 9 bases fitting TRBD2. This CDR3 comprises 15 residues. V lost 3 bases and J lost 4; bases outside the gene matches: 4. Germline CDR1 KGHSH, CDR2 LQKENI. CDR3 amino acids: CASSPGTSPYNEQFF. The CDR3 nucleotides read TGTGCCAGCTCACCCGGGACTAGCCCATACAATGAGCAGTTCTTC.

About this clone itself: One end of the junction varies from germline; a read error may be responsible. The chain couples TRBV29-1 to TRBJ2-2, with D tentatively TRBD1 (6 bases). The germline CDR1 and CDR2 sequences are SQVTM and ANQGSEA. The CDR3 runs 15 residues. CDR3 loop: CSVESGVSNTEELLF. CDR3 coding DNA: TGCAGCGTTGAGTCAGGGGTTTCGAACACCGAGGAGCTGCTTTTT.

V gene TRBV25-1 combines with J gene TRBJ2-5; TRBD2 aligns across 9 bases. The CDR3 contains 14 residues. Germline V lookup: CDR1 MGHDK, CDR2 SYGVNS. The V and J ends lost 4 bases and 5 bases, in that order; junction bases with no gene match: 5. CDR3 in amino acids: CASSVSGGRETQYF. DNA of the CDR3: TGTGCCAGCAGTGTTAGCGGGGGCCGGGAGACCCAGTACTTC.

The chain has TRBV28 and TRBJ1-1; 7 bases are shared with TRBD1. This CDR3 comprises 14 residues. Germline trimming cut 3 bases from V and 3 bases from J; bases unmatched to any gene: 4. Germline V gene data show CDR1 as MDHEN and CDR2 as SYDVKM. The CDR3 DNA reads TGTGCCAGCAGTTTCCCCGACAGGGACACTGAAGCTTTCTTT. It is translated as CASSFPDRDTEAFF.

This chain connects TRBV6-1 to TRBJ2-4; tentative D call: TRBD2 (5 bases). The CDR3 runs to 11 residues. Trimming took 4 bases from V and 12 from J, leaving 10 bases between them. In germline, CDR1 is MNHNS, CDR2 SASEGT. CDR3 nucleotide sequence: TGTGCCAGCAGTGGGACTGCCCCTCAGTACTTC. It codes for CASSGTAPQYF.

The genes are TRBV18 and TRBJ1-5, with a tentative D call TRBD1 (6 bases). CDR3 size: 13 residues. Looked up from germline, CDR1 is KGHSH and CDR2 is LQKENI. V was clipped by 2 bases and J by 7 bases, with 9 bases between them. CDR3 sequence reads: CASSPGRGQPQHF. The CDR3 DNA reads TGTGCCAGCTCACCAGGGAGGGGGCAGCCCCAGCATTTT.

The CDR3 DNA sequence: TGTGCCACCAGCAGGGACAAGTTCGTTGCCTACGAGCAGTACTTC. This translates into CATSRDKFVAYEQYF. The rearrangement joins TRBV15 to TRBJ2-7; tentative D call: TRBD1 (5 bases). The germline V gene has CDR1 LNHNV and CDR2 YYDKDF (reference sequence). The CDR3 has 15 amino acids. V gave up 3 bases and J gave up 2 bases, with 14 bases separating them.

V gene TRBV27 combines with J gene TRBJ1-5, with TRBD1 matching 7 bases. This CDR3 has 18 amino acids. J lost 0 bases, V lost 6 bases, and 14 bases had no gene match. CDR1 and CDR2 (germline): MNHEY, SMNVEV (reference sequence). CDR3 region: CASSPRQGGIDSNQPQHF. CDR3 coding DNA: TGTGCCAGCAGCCCCCGACAGGGCGGTATCGATAGCAATCAGCCCCAGCATTTT.

This clone was counted only a few times. V and J are TRBV18 and TRBJ1-1; D gene uncertain. Trimming left V 6 bases short and J 6 bases short, with 17 bases between. CDR1 is KGHSH, CDR2 LQKENI, per germline. The CDR3 sequence is 14 residues long. The CDR3 DNA is TGTGCCAGCTCGCCGGGAGTTGGGGTAGCTGAAGCTTTCTTT. Encoded protein: CASSPGVGVAEAFF.

The rearrangement uses TRBV6-6 and TRBJ2-7; no reliable D call. V dropped 2 bases and J dropped 6 bases, with 8 bases sitting between them. Germline values: CDR1 MNHNY, CDR2 SVGAGI (reference sequence). This CDR3 is built from 12 residues. CDR3 in DNA: TGTGCCAGCAGTTACCAGGCTTCCGAGCAGTACTTC. It specifies CASSYQASEQYF.

This chain uses TRBV7-2 with TRBJ2-2; D ambiguous. V was clipped by 5 bases and J by 7 bases, with 11 bases between them. The CDR3 is 13 amino acids. Germline-derived CDR1 and CDR2 are SGHTA and FQGNSA. The DNA of the CDR3 is TGTGCCAGCAGCCCAATAGTTGTCGGGGAGCTGTTTTTT. Its translation: CASSPIVVGELFF.

This chain uses TRBV5-1 with TRBJ1-3; D is ambiguous. The CDR3 is made up of 12 amino acids. Germline CDR1 SGHRS, CDR2 YFSETQ. The germline V and J ends were trimmed by 5 bases and 3 bases, with 6 bases remaining between them. The CDR3 protein is CASSSYGNTIYF. The CDR3 DNA reads TGCGCCAGCAGTTCGTATGGAAACACCATATATTTT.

The chain uses TRBV7-9 and TRBJ1-6, with D perhaps matching TRBD1 (5 bases). The CDR3 has 16 amino acids. Trimming shortened V by 5 bases and J by 0 bases, and 11 bases separated the two germline ends. Germline-derived CDR1 and CDR2 are SEHNR and FQNEAQ (reference sequence). The CDR3 nucleotides are TGTGCCAGCAGCCGGGACTCAAGCTCCTATAATTCACCCCTCCACTTT. Encoded protein: CASSRDSSSYNSPLHF.

This chain uses TRBV7-9 with TRBJ2-1; TRBD2 aligns across 11 bases. The CDR3 is made up of 15 amino acids. From germline, CDR1 is SEHNR and CDR2 FQNEAQ (reference sequence). V trimming: 3 bases; J trimming: 4 bases; junction bases outside the gene matches: 2. The CDR3 DNA sequence: TGTGCCAGCAGCTTGACTAGCGGGGCTTACAATGAGCAGTTCTTC. This codes for CASSLTSGAYNEQFF.

This clone was counted a few times. One junction end disagrees with the germline gene, perhaps due to a read error. The CDR3 nucleotides are TGTGCCATCAGTGAGTCTGGAGAGGAGACCCAGTACTTC. This sequence encodes CAISESGEETQYF. The chain recombines TRBV6-5 with TRBJ2-5; D gene unclear. The CDR3 has 13 residues. CDR1 and CDR2 (germline): MNHEY, SVGAGI.

The chain has TRBV7-2 and TRBJ2-1; D perhaps matches TRBD2 (5 bases). V was shortened by 5 bases and J by 0 bases, with 8 bases between the two germline ends. This CDR3 has 14 amino acids. Germline V gene data show CDR1 as SGHTA and CDR2 as FQGNSA. The CDR3 sequence: CASSKGLSYNEQFF. CDR3 nucleotides: TGTGCCAGCAGCAAAGGACTCTCCTACAATGAGCAGTTCTTC.

The sample holds a few counts of this clone. CDR3 residues: CASSAGENTEAFF. The CDR3 DNA reads TGTGCCAGCTCCGCGGGGGAGAACACTGAAGCTTTCTTT. The chain is built from TRBV18 and TRBJ1-1, with D possibly matching TRBD1 (5 bases). V was pared by 6 bases and J by 1 base, with 9 bases between. The CDR3 has 13 amino acids. The V gene's germline CDR1 is KGHSH and CDR2 LQKENI.

This chain links TRBV4-2 with TRBJ2-7; D is ambiguous. The CDR3 runs 15 residues. Germline loops: CDR1 LGHNA, CDR2 YNFKEQ. With 0 bases removed from V and 1 base from J, the gap between germline ends came to 10 bases. CDR3 DNA sequence: TGTGCCAGCAGCCAAGATCCGAAGCGATCCTACGAGCAGTACTTC. It yields the protein CASSQDPKRSYEQYF.

Within the sample, this clone is medium-sized. V is TRBV7-2 and J is TRBJ2-1; D is perhaps TRBD2 (6 bases). In germline, CDR1 is SGHTA, CDR2 FQGNSA. This CDR3 region has 16 residues. V was trimmed by 1 base and J by 2 bases, leaving 12 bases between them. The CDR3 spells CASSLGWSSAYNEQFF. CDR3 bases: TGTGCCAGCAGCTTAGGGTGGTCTAGCGCCTACAATGAGCAGTTCTTC.

This sequence joins TRBV19 and TRBJ1-1; a possible D gene is TRBD1 (6 bases). The germline gives CDR1 LNHDA, CDR2 SQIVND (reference sequence). V dropped 5 bases and J dropped 0 bases, with 10 bases sitting between them. The CDR3 is 14 residues long. The CDR3 loop reads CASSFDRMNTEAFF. The CDR3 DNA sequence: TGTGCCAGTAGTTTTGACAGGATGAACACTGAAGCTTTCTTT. The variable domain in full, completed from reference TRBV19 and TRBJ1-1, reads DGGITQSPKYLFRKEGQNVTLSCEQNLNHDAMYWYRQDPGQGLRLIYYSQIVNDFQKGDIAEGYSVSREKKESFPLTVTSAQKNPTAFYLCASSFDRMNTEAFFGQGTRLTVV.